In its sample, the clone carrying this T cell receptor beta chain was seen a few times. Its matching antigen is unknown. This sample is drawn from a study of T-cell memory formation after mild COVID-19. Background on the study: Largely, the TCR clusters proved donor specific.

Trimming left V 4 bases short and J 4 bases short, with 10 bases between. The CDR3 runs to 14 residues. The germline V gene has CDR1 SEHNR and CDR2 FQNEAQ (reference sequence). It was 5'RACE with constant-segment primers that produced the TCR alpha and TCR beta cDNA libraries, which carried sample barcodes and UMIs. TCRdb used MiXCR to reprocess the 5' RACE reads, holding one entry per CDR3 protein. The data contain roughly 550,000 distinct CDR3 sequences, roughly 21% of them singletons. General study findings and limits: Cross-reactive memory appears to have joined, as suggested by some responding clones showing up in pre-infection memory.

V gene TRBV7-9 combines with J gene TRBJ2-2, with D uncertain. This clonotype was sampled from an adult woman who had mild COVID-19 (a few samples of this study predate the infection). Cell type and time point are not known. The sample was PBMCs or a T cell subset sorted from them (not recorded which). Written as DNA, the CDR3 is TGTGCCAGCAGCTCCTCCGAATCCACCGGGGAGCTGTTTTTT. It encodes CASSSSESTGELFF.